Listed here is a single TCR beta chain. What it recognizes is unknown. This sample stems from a study of T cell responses to AZD1222 COVID-19 vaccine. General study points: Unmutated variant regions reportedly attract nearly half of all spike-specific TCRs. Spike-specific TCR breadth and depth were elevated following two AZD1222 doses. Only after the peak T cell response were repertoires sampled.

V shed 6 bases and J 4 bases; nucleotides not matched to a gene: 7. Germline-derived CDR1 and CDR2 are ENHRY and SYGVKD. The CDR3 extends over 15 amino acids. Sequenced by immunoSEQ multiplex PCR; TCRdb stores in-frame clones only, minus some. Of 85,000 to 100,000 clones detected, 70% to 90% appear once; the ten largest clones hold around 3.9%. The chain recombines TRBV10-3 with TRBJ1-4; 8 bases agree with TRBD1. The clonotype originates from an adult in good health. The input for sequencing was peripheral blood, taken on day 0 of AZD1222 vaccination. The CDR3 spells CAIRPGGASNEKLFF. The DNA for the CDR3 is TGTGCCATCAGACCAGGGGGCGCGAGTAATGAAAAACTGTTTTTT.